This T cell receptor beta chain derives from a study of early stage breast cancer tumors. Whole-study context: Average read coverage per sample was 7.5 to 10-fold.

Overall study results and limits: Functional markers like CD4, CD8 and FOXP3 were missed in bulk sequencing.

Of note for this clone: Its matching antigen is unknown.

Deletions cut 0 bases from V and 9 bases from J, with 11 bases between. The CDR3 sequence is 13 residues long. Looked up from germline, CDR1 is WNHNN and CDR2 is SYGVQD (reference sequence). Profiled with immunoSEQ multiplex PCR; TCRdb holds only in-frame clones, not every one. The profile shows about 53,000 clones, around nine tenths of them singletons. Material: blood. The genes are TRBV10-1 and TRBJ1-1, with D possibly TRBD1 on 6 matching bases. This TCR derives from a person aged 65 to 85 with breast cancer. CDR3 nucleotide sequence: TGCGCCAGCAGTGAGTCCACAGGGAATAAAGCTTTCTTT. It is translated as CASSESTGNKAFF.